The sequence of this T cell receptor (beta chain) was determined in a study of T cell clones after liver transplantation. About the research overall: In this trial, immunosuppression withdrawal was attempted within 2 years of liver transplant. Without induction therapy, subjects received standard immunosuppression until 12-24 months post-transplant. General observations from the study: Post-transplant, graft-donor-reactive CD4 TCRbeta sequences in blood dropped significantly in most of the 8 subjects.

Germline V CDR1 and CDR2: SGHKS, YYEKEE (reference sequence). The ends were cut back, 4 bases at V and 6 bases at J, with 14 bases in the middle. The CDR3 length is 13 residues. Points on this clone: Antigen specificity is unknown.

Profiled with immunoSEQ multiplex PCR; TCRdb holds only in-frame clones, not every one. The sample consists of about 76,000 clones, roughly 80% of them appearing once. This receptor was identified in a human patient who received a liver transplant. Some T cells may possibly be graft donor cells. This specimen consisted of CD4+ T cells from blood, obtained at the 22-month timepoint. The V call is TRBV5-5, the J call TRBJ2-7; D gene uncertain. CDR3 amino acids: CASSPTIYAEQYF. DNA of the CDR3: TGTGCCAGCAGCCCTACTATTTACGCCGAGCAGTACTTC.